The clone carrying this T cell receptor beta chain was seen only a few times. The antigen remains undetermined. These data belong to a study of molecular identifiers for immune sequencing clone quantification. About the study: Within a replicate experiment, RNA obtained from either around 20,000 or 99,000 naive CD8 cells was divided into five aliquots, and four of those aliquots were then sequenced.

Findings of the study overall: The study found clones above 20 RNA copies held over 98% of effector molecules and under 1% in naive cells.

The CDR3 totals 14 residues. Germline V gene sequence: CDR1 MGHRA, CDR2 YSYEKL. The germline V and J ends were trimmed by 4 bases and 6 bases, with 12 bases remaining between them. It was with previously described methods and listed TCR primers that bulk TCR libraries were made. TCRdb re-called the PCR reads with MiXCR, one entry per CDR3 protein. This table holds about 640,000 distinct CDR3 sequences, about 20% found once. Preparation of naive CD8 libraries involved roughly 18,000 to 1,100,000 sorted cells and 10%, 30% or 50% RNA. Material: naive CD8+ T cells from blood, with Jurkat cell RNA spiked in. The subset is: FACS-sorted CD8+CD4-CCR7+CD45RA+ naive T cells. The chain carries TRBV4-1 and TRBJ2-2; D call uncertain. This TCR came from a human donor in good health. Some libraries in this study had Jurkat cell RNA spiked in. In DNA, the CDR3 is TGCGCCAGCAGCCCTGAGTTGGTCTCCGGGGAGCTGTTTTTT. It encodes CASSPELVSGELFF.